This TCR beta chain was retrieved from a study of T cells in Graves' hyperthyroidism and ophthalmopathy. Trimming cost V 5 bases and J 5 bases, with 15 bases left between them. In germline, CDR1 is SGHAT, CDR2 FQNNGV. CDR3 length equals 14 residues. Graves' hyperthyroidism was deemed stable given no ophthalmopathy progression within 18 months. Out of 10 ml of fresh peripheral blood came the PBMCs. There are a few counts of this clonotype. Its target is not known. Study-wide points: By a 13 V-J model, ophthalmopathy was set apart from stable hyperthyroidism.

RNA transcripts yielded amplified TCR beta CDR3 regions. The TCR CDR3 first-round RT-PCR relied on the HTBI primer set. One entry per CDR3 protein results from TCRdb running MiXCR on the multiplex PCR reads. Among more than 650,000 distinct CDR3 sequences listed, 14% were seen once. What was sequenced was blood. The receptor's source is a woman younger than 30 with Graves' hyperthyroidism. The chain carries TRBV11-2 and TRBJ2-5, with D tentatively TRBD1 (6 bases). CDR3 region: CASSLIQGGETQYF. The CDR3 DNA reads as TGTGCCAGCAGCCTAATACAGGGCGGGGAGACCCAGTACTTC.